These T cell receptor beta chains were read from a single sample in a study of Ad26.COV2.S vaccination and SARS-CoV-2 variants. The table came from immunoSEQ multiplex PCR; TCRdb's copy has only in-frame clones and leaves some out. The table lists some 480,000 clones, around nine tenths of them singletons. Sample: peripheral blood, taken in a trial of Ad26.COV2.S vaccine versus placebo. The receptors come from a person aged 18-60 years who received the Ad26.COV2.S COVID-19 vaccine or a placebo. The CDR3 runs from the conserved cysteine through the conserved F or W. D genes are given only for firm matches. The size of a clone is reported for some rows only, either as once, few or many, or as a class for expanded clones.

d_call: TRBD2; v_call: TRBV5-4; j_call: TRBJ2-1; clone_size: NA; cdr3_aa: CASSHGGLAGAPSSYNEQFF; cdr3_nt: TGTGCCAGCAGCCACGGCGGACTAGCGGGAGCTCCGAGCTCCTACAATGAGCAGTTCTTC
d_call: NA; v_call: TRBV19; j_call: TRBJ1-2; clone_size: few; cdr3_aa: CASRSGAGYGYTF; cdr3_nt: TGTGCCAGTCGGTCGGGGGCTGGCTATGGCTACACCTTC
d_call: NA; v_call: TRBV5-1; j_call: TRBJ1-1; clone_size: NA; cdr3_aa: CASSPQGPGHAEAFF; cdr3_nt: TGCGCCAGCAGTCCGCAGGGCCCGGGTCACGCTGAAGCTTTCTTT
d_call: NA; v_call: TRBV11-1; j_call: TRBJ2-1; clone_size: NA; cdr3_aa: CASSLEQEQFF; cdr3_nt: TGTGCCAGCAGCTTGGAGCAAGAGCAGTTCTTC
d_call: NA; v_call: TRBV7-2; j_call: TRBJ2-1; clone_size: NA; cdr3_aa: CASSSWSSYNEQFF; cdr3_nt: TGTGCCAGCAGCTCTTGGAGCTCCTACAATGAGCAGTTCTTC
d_call: NA; v_call: TRBV6-5; j_call: TRBJ1-1; clone_size: few; cdr3_aa: CASSLTGPNTEAFF; cdr3_nt: TGTGCCAGCAGTCTAACAGGGCCCAACACTGAAGCTTTCTTT
d_call: NA; v_call: TRBV11-2; j_call: TRBJ2-2; clone_size: NA; cdr3_aa: CASSLGDPGPGELFF; cdr3_nt: TGTGCCAGCAGCTTAGGGGACCCTGGACCCGGGGAGCTGTTTTTT
d_call: TRBD1; v_call: TRBV7-2; j_call: TRBJ1-2; clone_size: NA; cdr3_aa: CASSLGDRGPGLVYGYTF; cdr3_nt: TGTGCCAGCAGCTTGGGAGACAGGGGGCCGGGGTTAGTCTATGGCTACACCTTC
d_call: TRBD2; v_call: TRBV3-1/TRBV3-2; j_call: TRBJ2-3; clone_size: NA; cdr3_aa: CASSAGTSGIGTDTQYF; cdr3_nt: TGTGCCAGCAGCGCCGGGACTAGCGGGATCGGCACAGATACGCAGTATTTT
d_call: NA; v_call: TRBV6-5; j_call: TRBJ1-1; clone_size: NA; cdr3_aa: CASSARLLNTEAFF; cdr3_nt: TGTGCCAGCAGCGCAAGACTTTTGAACACTGAAGCTTTCTTT
d_call: NA; v_call: TRBV6-2/TRBV6-3; j_call: TRBJ2-1; clone_size: NA; cdr3_aa: CASSLGARENEQFF; cdr3_nt: TGTGCCAGCAGTTTGGGGGCGAGAGAGAATGAGCAGTTCTTC
d_call: NA; v_call: TRBV11-3; j_call: TRBJ2-3; clone_size: NA; cdr3_aa: CASSLMARNTDTQYF; cdr3_nt: TGTGCCAGCAGCTTAATGGCCAGGAACACAGATACGCAGTATTTT
d_call: NA; v_call: TRBV5-8; j_call: TRBJ2-5; clone_size: NA; cdr3_aa: CASSLWGPETQYF; cdr3_nt: TGTGCCAGCAGCTTATGGGGCCCGGAGACCCAGTACTTC
d_call: NA; v_call: TRBV5-1; j_call: TRBJ2-1; clone_size: few; cdr3_aa: CASSPQSGNTGNEQFF; cdr3_nt: TGCGCCAGCAGCCCGCAAAGCGGAAATACGGGGAATGAGCAGTTCTTC
d_call: TRBD2; v_call: TRBV9; j_call: TRBJ2-3; clone_size: NA; cdr3_aa: CASSVDPRGLARSTDTQYF; cdr3_nt: TGTGCCAGCAGCGTAGACCCACGGGGACTAGCGAGAAGCACAGATACGCAGTATTTT
d_call: NA; v_call: TRBV28; j_call: TRBJ1-4; clone_size: NA; cdr3_aa: CASSSVDGGDEKLFF; cdr3_nt: TGTGCCAGCAGTTCCGTGGACGGAGGTGATGAAAAACTGTTTTTT
d_call: NA; v_call: TRBV29-1; j_call: TRBJ2-3; clone_size: NA; cdr3_aa: CSVRSPGADAQITQYF; cdr3_nt: TGCAGCGTCCGATCCCCAGGGGCAGACGCACAGATAACGCAGTATTTT
d_call: NA; v_call: TRBV9; j_call: TRBJ2-1; clone_size: NA; cdr3_aa: CASSGSSSGAYNEQFF; cdr3_nt: TGTGCCAGCAGCGGGTCGAGTAGCGGAGCCTACAATGAGCAGTTCTTC
d_call: TRBD2; v_call: TRBV20-1; j_call: TRBJ2-5; clone_size: NA; cdr3_aa: CSASSSGTSGTQYF; cdr3_nt: TGCAGTGCTAGTAGTAGCGGGACGTCAGGGACCCAGTACTTC
d_call: NA; v_call: TRBV5-8; j_call: TRBJ2-3; clone_size: NA; cdr3_aa: CASSIETGRSTDTQYF; cdr3_nt: TGTGCCAGCAGCATTGAGACAGGCCGCTCCACAGATACGCAGTATTTT